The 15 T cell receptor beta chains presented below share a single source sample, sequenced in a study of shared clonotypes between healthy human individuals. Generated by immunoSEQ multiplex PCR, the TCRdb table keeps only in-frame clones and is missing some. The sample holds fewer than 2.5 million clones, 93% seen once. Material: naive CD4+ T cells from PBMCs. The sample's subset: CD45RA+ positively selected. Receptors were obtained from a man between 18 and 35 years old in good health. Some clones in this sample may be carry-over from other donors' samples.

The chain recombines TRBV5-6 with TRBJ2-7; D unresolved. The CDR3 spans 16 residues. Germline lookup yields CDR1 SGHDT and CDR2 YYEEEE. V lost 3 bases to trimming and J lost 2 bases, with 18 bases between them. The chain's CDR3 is CASSSDTPSYAYEQYF. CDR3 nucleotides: TGTGCCAGCAGCTCCGACACCCCGAGTTATGCCTACGAGCAGTACTTC.

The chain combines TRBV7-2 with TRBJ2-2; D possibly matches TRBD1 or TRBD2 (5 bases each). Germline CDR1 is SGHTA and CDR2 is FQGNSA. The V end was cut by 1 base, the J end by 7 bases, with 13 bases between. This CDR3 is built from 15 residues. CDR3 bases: TGTGCCAGCAGCTTAGGGGGGTCTATCCTCGGGGAGCTGTTTTTT. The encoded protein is CASSLGGSILGELFF.

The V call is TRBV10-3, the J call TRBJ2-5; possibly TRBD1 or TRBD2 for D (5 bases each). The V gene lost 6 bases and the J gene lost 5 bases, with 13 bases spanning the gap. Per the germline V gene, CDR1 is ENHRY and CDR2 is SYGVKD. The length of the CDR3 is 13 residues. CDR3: CAISYGTGETQYF. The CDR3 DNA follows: TGTGCCATCAGCTACGGGACGGGCGAGACCCAGTACTTC.

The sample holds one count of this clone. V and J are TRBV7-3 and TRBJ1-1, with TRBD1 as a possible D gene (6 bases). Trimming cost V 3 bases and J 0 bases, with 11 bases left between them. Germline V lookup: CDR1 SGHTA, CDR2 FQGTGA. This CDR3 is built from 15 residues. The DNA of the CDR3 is TGTGCCAGCAGCTTTGGGGACACCTTGAACACTGAAGCTTTCTTT. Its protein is CASSFGDTLNTEAFF.

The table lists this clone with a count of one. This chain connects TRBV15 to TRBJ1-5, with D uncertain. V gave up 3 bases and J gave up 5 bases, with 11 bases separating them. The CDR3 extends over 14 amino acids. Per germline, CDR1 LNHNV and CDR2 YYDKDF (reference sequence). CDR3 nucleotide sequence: TGTGCCACCAGCAGTGCCGTTGGGGATCAGCCCCAGCATTTT. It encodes CATSSAVGDQPQHF.

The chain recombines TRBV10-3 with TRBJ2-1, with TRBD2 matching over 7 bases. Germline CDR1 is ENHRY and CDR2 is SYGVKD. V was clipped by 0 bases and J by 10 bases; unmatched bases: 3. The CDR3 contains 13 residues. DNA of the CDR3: TGTGCCATCAGTGAGTCGGAACTAGCGGAGCAGTTCTTC. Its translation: CAISESELAEQFF.

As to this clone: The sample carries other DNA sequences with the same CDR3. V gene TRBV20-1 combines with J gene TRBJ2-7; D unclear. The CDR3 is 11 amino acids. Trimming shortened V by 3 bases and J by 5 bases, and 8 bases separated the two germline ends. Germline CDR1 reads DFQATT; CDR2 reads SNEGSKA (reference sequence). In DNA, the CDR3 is TGCAGTGCTAGTTCTGGGGACGAGCAGTACTTC. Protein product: CSASSGDEQYF.

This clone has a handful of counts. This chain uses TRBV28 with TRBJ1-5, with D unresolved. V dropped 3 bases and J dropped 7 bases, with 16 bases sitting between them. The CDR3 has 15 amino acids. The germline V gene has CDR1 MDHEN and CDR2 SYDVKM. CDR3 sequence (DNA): TGTGCCAGCAGTTTTCTTTTGGGGTCCGGACAGCCCCAGCATTTT. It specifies CASSFLLGSGQPQHF.

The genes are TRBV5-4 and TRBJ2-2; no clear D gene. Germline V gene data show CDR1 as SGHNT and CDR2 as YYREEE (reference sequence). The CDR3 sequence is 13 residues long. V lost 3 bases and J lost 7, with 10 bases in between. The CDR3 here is CASSSQLGGELFF. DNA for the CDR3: TGTGCCAGCAGCTCCCAACTGGGCGGGGAGCTGTTTTTT. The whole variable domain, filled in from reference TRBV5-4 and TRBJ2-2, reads ETGVTQSPTHLIKTRGQQVTLRCSSQSGHNTVSWYQQALGQGPQFIFQYYREEENGRGNFPPRFSGLQFPNYSSELNVNALELDDSALYLCASSSQLGGELFFGEGSRLTVL.

The CDR3: CASSDGTSASSYEQYF. CDR3 DNA sequence: TGTGCCAGCAGTGATGGGACTAGCGCGAGCTCCTACGAGCAGTACTTC. This chain links TRBV25-1 with TRBJ2-7, with 10 bases aligning to TRBD2. CDR1 and CDR2 from the germline V gene are MGHDK and SYGVNS. V lost 3 bases and J lost 0; bases outside the gene matches: 5. This CDR3 has 16 residues.

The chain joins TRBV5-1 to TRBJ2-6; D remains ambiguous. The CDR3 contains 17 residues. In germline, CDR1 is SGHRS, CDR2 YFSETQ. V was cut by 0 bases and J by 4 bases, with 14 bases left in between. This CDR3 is CASSLGLTYAGANVLTF. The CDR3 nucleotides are TGCGCCAGCAGCTTGGGGCTAACCTACGCGGGGGCCAACGTCCTGACTTTC.

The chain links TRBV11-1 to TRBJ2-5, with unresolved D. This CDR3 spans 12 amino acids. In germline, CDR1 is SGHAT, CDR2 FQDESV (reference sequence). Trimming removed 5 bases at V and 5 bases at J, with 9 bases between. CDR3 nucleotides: TGTGCCAGCAGCCGACTGGGGGAGACCCAGTACTTC. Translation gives CASSRLGETQYF.

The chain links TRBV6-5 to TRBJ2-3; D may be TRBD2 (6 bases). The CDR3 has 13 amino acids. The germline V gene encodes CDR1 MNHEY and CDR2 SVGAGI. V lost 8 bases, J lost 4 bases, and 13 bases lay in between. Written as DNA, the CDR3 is TGTGCCAGCGCCTGGAGGGGTCCAGATACGCAGTATTTT. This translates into CASAWRGPDTQYF.

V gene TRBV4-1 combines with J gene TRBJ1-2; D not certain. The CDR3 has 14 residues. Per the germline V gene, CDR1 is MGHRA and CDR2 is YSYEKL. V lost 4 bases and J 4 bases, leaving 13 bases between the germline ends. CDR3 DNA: TGCGCCAGCAGCCCGGCGGGGTCTGGCTATGGCTACACCTTC. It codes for CASSPAGSGYGYTF.

The CDR3: CASSPRVGTGELFF. The CDR3 coding sequence is TGTGCCAGCTCACCACGGGTAGGCACCGGGGAGCTGTTTTTT. This chain connects TRBV18 to TRBJ2-2; D gene ambiguous. The germline V and J ends were trimmed by 1 base and 4 bases, with 7 bases remaining between them. This CDR3 comprises 14 residues. Germline assignment: CDR1 KGHSH and CDR2 LQKENI. Supplemented by reference TRBV18 and TRBJ2-2, the full variable domain reads NAGVMQNPRHLVRRRGQEARLRCSPMKGHSHVYWYRQLPEEGLKFMVYLQKENIIDESGMPKERFSAEFPKEGPSILRIQQVVRGDSAAYFCASSPRVGTGELFFGEGSRLTVL.